Reported below is one T cell receptor (beta chain). Antigen specificity is unknown. TCRdb re-called the 5' RACE reads with MiXCR, one entry per CDR3 protein. The sample yields over 600,000 distinct CDR3 sequences, roughly 19% seen once. Germline loops: CDR1 SGHTA, CDR2 FQGTGA. The V segment lost 3 bases and the J segment 6 bases; nucleotides outside the gene matches: 3. The CDR3 length is 13 residues. This entry comes from a study of CD8 T cells in ankylosing spondylitis. Points from the study as a whole: A motif of under 10 highly homologous TCR beta variants was seen as apparently characteristic of ankylosing spondylitis blood.

The sequencing sample was made of blood, either unsorted or a sorted T cell fraction (not recorded which). The J gene is TRBJ2-7, the V gene TRBV7-3; 9 bases align to TRBD1. The receptor was isolated from a male donor with ankylosing spondylitis. The CDR3 region has the DNA TGTGCCAGCAGCTTGACAGGGGGTTCCGAGCAGTACTTC. This gives the protein CASSLTGGSEQYF. The whole variable domain, filled in from reference TRBV7-3 and TRBJ2-7, reads GAGVSQTPSNKVTEKGKYVELRCDPISGHTALYWYRQSLGQGPEFLIYFQGTGAADDSGLPNDRFFAVRPEGSVSTLKIQRTERGDSAVYLCASSLTGGSEQYFGPGTRLTVT.